The 30 T cell receptor beta chains given below trace back to one sample, sequenced in a study of blood T cell repertoires in COVID-19. The method was immunoSEQ multiplex PCR; TCRdb's version includes in-frame clones alone and lacks a portion of them. The repertoire holds 200,000 to 250,000 clones, approximately 90% seen once, with around 2.6% in the top ten. The specimen sequenced was PBMCs or T cells enriched from blood (not recorded which). These receptors were taken from a woman in her twenties or thirties who had recovered from COVID-19.

The CDR3 sequence is CASSGPGVSEQFF. CDR3 DNA: TGTGCCAGCAGCGGCCCAGGGGTTAGTGAGCAGTTCTTC. The genes are TRBV9 and TRBJ2-1; a possible D gene is TRBD1 (6 bases). This CDR3 region has 13 residues. Germline loops: CDR1 SGDLS, CDR2 YYNGEE. V lost 3 bases and J 9 bases, leaving 13 bases between the germline ends.

The chain uses TRBV2 and TRBJ2-7; TRBD1 matches at 9 bases. Germline V CDR1 and CDR2: SNHLY, FYNNEI. The ends lost 4 bases at V and 2 bases at J; junction bases unmatched: 0. The CDR3 has 13 amino acids. The DNA for the CDR3 is TGTGCCAGCAGTGGGGACAGGGCCTACGAGCAGTACTTC. Amino acid sequence: CASSGDRAYEQYF.

CDR3 loop: CASSPGTGSNQPQHF. The CDR3 nucleotides read TGTGCCAGCAGTCCCGGGACAGGGTCCAATCAGCCCCAGCATTTT. The genes are TRBV9 and TRBJ1-5; 9 bases align to TRBD1. The CDR3 consists of 15 residues. Trimming removed 5 bases from V and 3 bases from J; junction bases left unmatched: 6. CDR1 is SGDLS and CDR2 is YYNGEE in the germline V gene.

The chain uses TRBV3-1 (or the pseudogene TRBV3-2) and TRBJ2-7, with D maybe TRBD2 (6 bases). The CDR3 has 14 amino acids. Trimming stripped 3 bases from V and 4 bases from J, with 13 bases between. The germline V gene has CDR1 LGHDT and CDR2 YNNKEL (reference sequence). CDR3 protein: CASSQQDSGYEQYF. The CDR3 bases are TGTGCCAGCAGCCAGCAAGATAGCGGATACGAGCAGTACTTC.

The chain links TRBV19 to TRBJ2-5; D possibly corresponds to TRBD2 (6 bases). The CDR3 spans 14 residues. From germline, CDR1 is LNHDA and CDR2 SQIVND (reference sequence). V was trimmed by 4 bases and J by 1 base, leaving 10 bases between them. The CDR3 region is CASSTQRVQETQYF. As DNA, the CDR3 is TGTGCCAGTAGTACCCAGCGGGTCCAAGAGACCCAGTACTTC.

The chain has TRBV3-1 (or the pseudogene TRBV3-2) and TRBJ1-5; 10 nucleotides align to TRBD1. This CDR3 spans 18 amino acids. Germline V gives CDR1 LGHDT, CDR2 YNNKEL (reference sequence). V lost 6 bases and J lost 0; bases outside the gene matches: 11. The CDR3: CASRPRDRGSPSNQPQHF. CDR3 DNA: TGTGCCAGCAGGCCCCGGGACAGGGGCTCCCCTAGCAATCAGCCCCAGCATTTT.

This clone was seen a single time. The V call is TRBV7-2, the J call TRBJ2-1; TRBD2 matches 7 bases. The junction had 4 bases not matched to a gene; V was cut back by 4 bases and J by 1 base. Germline assignment: CDR1 SGHTA and CDR2 FQGNSA. The CDR3 is made up of 15 amino acids. CDR3 sequence reads: CASSSRTRSYNEQFF. The CDR3 nucleotides are TGTGCCAGCAGCTCCCGGACTAGGTCCTACAATGAGCAGTTCTTC.

The V and J genes are TRBV19 and TRBJ2-2, with 7 nucleotides matching TRBD1. J gave up 5 bases and V 1 base, and 4 bases lay outside the gene matches. Germline V gene data show CDR1 as LNHDA and CDR2 as SQIVND (reference sequence). This CDR3 is built from 15 residues. CDR3 sequence reads: CASSIGTGVTGELFF. The CDR3 DNA reads TGTGCCAGTAGTATAGGTACAGGGGTTACCGGGGAGCTGTTTTTT. The full variable domain, in which reference TRBV19 and TRBJ2-2 provide the parts outside the CDR3, is DGGITQSPKYLFRKEGQNVTLSCEQNLNHDAMYWYRQDPGQGLRLIYYSQIVNDFQKGDIAEGYSVSREKKESFPLTVTSAQKNPTAFYLCASSIGTGVTGELFFGEGSRLTVL.

This chain uses TRBV4-3 with TRBJ2-1; tentatively, D is TRBD2 (5 bases). From germline, CDR1 is LGHNA and CDR2 YSLEER. Trimming took off 5 bases at V and 7 bases at J, with 18 bases between the two ends. The length of the CDR3 is 15 residues. In DNA, the CDR3 is TGCGCCAGCAGCTCCACTAGTTTTAGGTGGAATGAGCAGTTCTTC. Protein product: CASSSTSFRWNEQFF.

The chain employs TRBV11-2 and TRBJ2-3; possible D gene TRBD1, 5 bases. The CDR3 is 14 residues long. CDR1 SGHAT and CDR2 FQNNGV come from the germline V gene. The V end lost 2 bases, the J end lost 6 bases, and 12 bases lay between the germline ends. CDR3 sequence reads: CASSLWTRADTQYF. Here the CDR3 DNA reads TGTGCCAGCAGCTTATGGACACGGGCGGATACGCAGTATTTT.

For the CDR3, the DNA is TGTGCCAGCAGCTTCCAGGGGGAATCTGGAAACACCATATATTTT. This codes for CASSFQGESGNTIYF. V usage is TRBV7-9 and J usage is TRBJ1-3; TRBD1 aligns across 7 bases. The V gene end was trimmed by 3 bases and the J gene end by 1 base; junction bases not matched to a gene: 3. The CDR3 consists of 15 residues. Germline V gene sequence: CDR1 SEHNR, CDR2 FQNEAQ (reference sequence).

This sequence joins TRBV14 and TRBJ1-4; 7 nucleotides match TRBD1. V was pared by 5 bases and J by 6 bases, with 21 bases of the junction left unmatched. This CDR3 has 19 amino acids. The germline V gene has CDR1 SGHDN and CDR2 FVKESK. CDR3 sequence: CASSAKLGTAHPLHEKLFF. The CDR3 region has the DNA TGTGCCAGCAGCGCTAAGCTCGGGACAGCCCATCCTCTTCATGAAAAACTGTTTTTT.

The CDR3 reads CASNVAGGAAGELFF. The CDR3 DNA reads as TGTGCCAGCAATGTAGCGGGGGGTGCGGCCGGGGAGCTGTTTTTT. This chain links TRBV2 with TRBJ2-2; 10 bases line up with TRBD2. The CDR3 runs to 15 residues. Germline V lookup: CDR1 SNHLY, CDR2 FYNNEI. V lost 7 bases, J lost 6 bases, and 8 bases stayed unmatched.

The chain combines TRBV5-4 with TRBJ2-7, with 11 nucleotides matching TRBD1. CDR3 size: 14 residues. Germline loops: CDR1 SGHNT, CDR2 YYREEE (reference sequence). V gave up 5 bases and J gave up 4 bases; unmatched junction bases: 5. Here the CDR3 DNA reads TGTGCCAGCAGAAAGGACAGGGGGCTTTACGAGCAGTACTTC. As protein: CASRKDRGLYEQYF. The full variable domain, its missing parts supplied by reference TRBV5-4 and TRBJ2-7, is ETGVTQSPTHLIKTRGQQVTLRCSSQSGHNTVSWYQQALGQGPQFIFQYYREEENGRGNFPPRFSGLQFPNYSSELNVNALELDDSALYLCASRKDRGLYEQYFGPGTRLTVT.

Only a few counts were recorded for this clone. The chain recombines TRBV9 with TRBJ1-3; possibly TRBD1 for D (6 bases). From germline, CDR1 is SGDLS and CDR2 YYNGEE. CDR3 length: 15 residues. Trimming removed 4 bases at V and 1 base at J, with 12 bases between. CDR3 in amino acids: CASSSTGFSGNTIYF. In nucleotides, the CDR3 is TGTGCCAGCAGCTCGACAGGTTTTTCTGGAAACACCATATATTTT.

V is TRBV5-1 and J is TRBJ1-2, with D uncertain. Deletions cut 0 bases from V and 7 bases from J, with 10 bases between. There are 13 residues in the CDR3. CDR1 SGHRS and CDR2 YFSETQ come from the germline V gene. CDR3 loop: CASSLEEGGGYTF. CDR3 DNA: TGCGCCAGCAGCTTGGAAGAGGGTGGTGGCTACACCTTC.

This clone was detected a few times. V is TRBV6-5 and J is TRBJ1-2, with TRBD1 matching over 8 bases. The V segment lost 6 bases and the J segment 6 bases; nucleotides outside the gene matches: 12. Germline V lookup: CDR1 MNHEY, CDR2 SVGAGI. The length of the CDR3 is 15 residues. This CDR3 reads CASRTQQGARDGYTF. The DNA for the CDR3 is TGTGCCAGCAGGACACAGCAGGGGGCGAGGGATGGCTACACCTTC.

Here the CDR3 reads CASSQATSSYNEQFF. CDR3 sequence (DNA): TGCGCCAGCAGCCAGGCAACAAGCTCCTACAATGAGCAGTTCTTC. The chain recombines TRBV4-3 with TRBJ2-1; no reliable D call. Germline values: CDR1 LGHNA, CDR2 YSLEER. This CDR3 is 15 amino acids long. V was shortened by 3 bases and J by 0 bases, with 9 bases between the two germline ends.

This chain links TRBV19 with TRBJ1-5; tentative D call: TRBD1 (6 bases). The V end was cut by 5 bases, the J end by 0 bases, with 11 bases between. Per germline, CDR1 LNHDA and CDR2 SQIVND (reference sequence). The CDR3 has 15 residues. This chain's CDR3 is CASSETGYSNQPQHF. The CDR3 nucleotides read TGTGCCAGTAGTGAAACAGGGTATAGCAATCAGCCCCAGCATTTT.

The chain carries TRBV18 and TRBJ1-1; 9 positions match TRBD1. The CDR3 runs 13 residues. Per germline, CDR1 KGHSH and CDR2 LQKENI. V gave up 6 bases and J gave up 3 bases; unmatched junction bases: 2. CDR3 bases: TGTGCCAGCTCGCGGGACAGGGACACTGAAGCTTTCTTT. This translates into CASSRDRDTEAFF.

This chain uses TRBV18 with TRBJ2-7, with 8 bases that match TRBD1. V was pared by 4 bases and J by 6 bases, with 14 bases of the junction left unmatched. The CDR3 totals 16 residues. Per germline, CDR1 KGHSH and CDR2 LQKENI. The CDR3 here is CASSHLVRQGAGEQYF. The CDR3 DNA is TGTGCCAGCTCACACCTAGTGAGGCAGGGGGCTGGCGAGCAGTACTTC.

The rearrangement uses TRBV4-3 and TRBJ2-1; possible D gene TRBD2, 7 bases. V lost 0 bases and J 7 bases, leaving 16 bases between the germline ends. The CDR3 consists of 16 residues. The germline V gene has CDR1 LGHNA and CDR2 YSLEER. CDR3 nucleotides: TGCGCCAGCAGCCAAGAACGGGGAGGGGGGTTTAATGAGCAGTTCTTC. Translated, it gives CASSQERGGGFNEQFF.

The J gene is TRBJ2-1, the V gene TRBV19; 7 nucleotides align to TRBD2. CDR1 and CDR2 from the germline V gene are LNHDA and SQIVND (reference sequence). The V and J ends lost 8 bases and 5 bases, in that order; junction bases with no gene match: 3. The CDR3 consists of 12 residues. This CDR3 reads CASGGGNNEQFF. In DNA, the CDR3 is TGTGCCAGTGGGGGGGGAAACAATGAGCAGTTCTTC. The variable domain in full, completed from reference TRBV19 and TRBJ2-1, reads DGGITQSPKYLFRKEGQNVTLSCEQNLNHDAMYWYRQDPGQGLRLIYYSQIVNDFQKGDIAEGYSVSREKKESFPLTVTSAQKNPTAFYLCASGGGNNEQFFGPGTRLTVL.

The CDR3 region has the DNA TGTGCCAGCAGCCCCCCCCAGACTGACCTTACCCAGTACTTC. It encodes CASSPPQTDLTQYF. The chain carries TRBV5-8 and TRBJ2-5, with D unclear. Looked up from germline, CDR1 is SGHTS and CDR2 is YDEGEE. The CDR3 length is 14 residues. Trimming left V 4 bases short and J 8 bases short, with 18 bases between. The full variable domain, with the rest looked up from reference TRBV5-8 and TRBJ2-5, is EAGVTQSPTHLIKTRGQQATLRCSPISGHTSVYWYQQALGLGLQFLLWYDEGEERNRGNFPPRFSGRQFPNYSSELNVNALELEDSALYLCASSPPQTDLTQYFGPGTRLLVL.

The chain joins TRBV6-5 to TRBJ1-5; D perhaps matches TRBD1 (6 bases). The CDR3 spans 15 residues. Germline V lookup: CDR1 MNHEY, CDR2 SVGAGI. V was clipped by 4 bases and J by 7 bases, with 17 bases between them. The CDR3 sequence is CASSSQPGGGQPQHF. In DNA form, the CDR3 reads TGTGCCAGCAGTTCCCAACCGGGGGGCGGACAGCCCCAGCATTTT.

The chain uses TRBV7-8 and TRBJ2-3; 8 bases match TRBD2. The CDR3 extends over 15 amino acids. Germline V gives CDR1 SGHVS, CDR2 FQNEAQ. V was clipped by 5 bases and J by 4 bases; unmatched bases: 8. The CDR3 reads CASSHTGGVADTQYF. CDR3 coding DNA: TGTGCCAGCAGCCACACCGGGGGGGTCGCAGATACGCAGTATTTT. The whole variable domain, filled in from reference TRBV7-8 and TRBJ2-3, reads GAGVSQSPRYKVAKRGQDVALRCDPISGHVSLFWYQQALGQGPEFLTYFQNEAQLDKSGLPSDRFFAERPEGSVSTLKIQRTQQEDSAVYLCASSHTGGVADTQYFGPGTRLTVL.

The V call is TRBV5-6, the J call TRBJ1-2, with D perhaps TRBD1 (6 bases). Germline CDR1 SGHDT, CDR2 YYEEEE. This CDR3 comprises 15 residues. V lost 4 bases to trimming and J lost 3 bases, with 16 bases between them. CDR3 bases: TGTGCCAGCAGCCCCTCAGACAGGTGGGACTATGGCTACACCTTC. Encoded protein: CASSPSDRWDYGYTF.

This rearrangement joins TRBV11-2 to TRBJ1-1; 9 positions match TRBD1. The ends lost 5 bases at V and 11 bases at J; junction bases unmatched: 6. Per germline, CDR1 SGHAT and CDR2 FQNNGV. The length of the CDR3 is 12 residues. DNA of the CDR3: TGTGCCAGCAGCCTAGGGACAGGGAATGCTTTCTTT. Protein: CASSLGTGNAFF. The full variable domain, with the rest looked up from reference TRBV11-2 and TRBJ1-1, is EAGVAQSPRYKIIEKRQSVAFWCNPISGHATLYWYQQILGQGPKLLIQFQNNGVVDDSQLPKDRFSAERLKGVDSTLKIQPAKLEDSAVYLCASSLGTGNAFFGQGTRLTVV.

The chain joins TRBV6-5 to TRBJ2-7, with 10 nucleotides matching TRBD2. The germline V gene has CDR1 MNHEY and CDR2 SVGAGI. The CDR3 is 15 amino acids. The V segment lost 6 bases and the J segment 0 bases; nucleotides outside the gene matches: 5. The CDR3 DNA is TGTGCCAGCAGGGATAGCGGGGGGAGCTCCTACGAGCAGTACTTC. It translates to CASRDSGGSSYEQYF.

The CDR3 reads CASSQRLLYEQYF. Written as DNA, the CDR3 is TGTGCCAGCAGCCAGAGGCTATTGTACGAGCAGTACTTC. This chain connects TRBV3-1 (or the pseudogene TRBV3-2) to TRBJ2-7; D is ambiguous. Germline CDR1 reads LGHDT; CDR2 reads YNNKEL (reference sequence). V lost 3 bases and J 4 bases, leaving 10 bases between the germline ends. The CDR3 is 13 amino acids.